These T cell receptor beta chains were read from a single sample in a study of early T cells in non-severe SARS-CoV-2 infection. TCRdb called the 5' RACE reads again in MiXCR, with one record for every CDR3 protein. Of tens of thousands of distinct CDR3 sequences in the sample, about 15% are singletons; the top ten hold over 4%. This specimen consisted of whole blood, obtained at baseline. These receptors were obtained from an adult who was a healthcare worker with PCR-confirmed SARS-CoV-2 infection or an uninfected control (not recorded which). CDR3s include the opening cysteine and the closing phenylalanine or tryptophan. The D gene is left open where the match is weak.

j_call: TRBJ2-7
v_call: TRBV30
d_call: .
cdr3_aa: CASTALREYEQYF

j_call: TRBJ2-7
v_call: TRBV19
d_call: .
cdr3_aa: CASSIGTTFEQYF

j_call: TRBJ1-5
v_call: TRBV19
d_call: TRBD1
cdr3_aa: CASRDRGQPQHF

j_call: TRBJ1-1
v_call: TRBV30
d_call: .
cdr3_aa: CAWSVRGAGYTEAFF

j_call: TRBJ2-7
v_call: TRBV28
d_call: TRBD2
cdr3_aa: CASSHQITSGDAAYEQYF

j_call: TRBJ2-6
v_call: TRBV7-2
d_call: .
cdr3_aa: CASSLVRANVLTF

j_call: TRBJ2-1
v_call: TRBV29-1
d_call: TRBD1
cdr3_aa: CSASGQGSHEQFF

j_call: TRBJ2-3
v_call: TRBV5-1
d_call: TRBD1
cdr3_aa: CASSSRTGGRTDTQYF

j_call: TRBJ2-3
v_call: TRBV2
d_call: .
cdr3_aa: CASSSELTDTQYF

j_call: TRBJ1-1
v_call: TRBV18
d_call: .
cdr3_aa: CASSSLIGRTNTEAFF

j_call: TRBJ1-2
v_call: TRBV2
d_call: .
cdr3_aa: CASSEFGANYGYTF

j_call: TRBJ2-7
v_call: TRBV29-1
d_call: .
cdr3_aa: CSVEGPHSYEQYF

j_call: TRBJ2-1
v_call: TRBV9
d_call: .
cdr3_aa: CASSVGGMGNEQFF

j_call: TRBJ2-1
v_call: TRBV7-9
d_call: TRBD2
cdr3_aa: CATSTSGRAVQFF

j_call: TRBJ2-1
v_call: TRBV3-1
d_call: .
cdr3_aa: CASSPGLIYNEQFF

j_call: TRBJ1-4
v_call: TRBV12-3/TRBV12-4
d_call: .
cdr3_aa: CASTTDSRRTNEKLFF

j_call: TRBJ2-3
v_call: TRBV6-6
d_call: TRBD1
cdr3_aa: CASSYTGTGSTDTQYF

j_call: TRBJ2-3
v_call: TRBV18
d_call: .
cdr3_aa: CASSPTTSFGADTQYF

j_call: TRBJ2-3
v_call: TRBV9
d_call: .
cdr3_aa: CASSEQVGGTDTQYF

j_call: TRBJ2-3
v_call: TRBV18
d_call: TRBD2
cdr3_aa: CASSPTRSGGTDTQYF

j_call: TRBJ2-1
v_call: TRBV6-6
d_call: TRBD2
cdr3_aa: CASSLASGKGNEQFF

j_call: TRBJ2-3
v_call: TRBV2
d_call: .
cdr3_aa: CASRRATTDTQYF

j_call: TRBJ2-1
v_call: TRBV2
d_call: TRBD1
cdr3_aa: CASSELGGRSEQFF

j_call: TRBJ1-2
v_call: TRBV27
d_call: .
cdr3_aa: CASSFRGASNGYTF

j_call: TRBJ2-1
v_call: TRBV11-2
d_call: TRBD2
cdr3_aa: CASSQGLAGGEQFF

j_call: TRBJ1-2
v_call: TRBV11-2
d_call: TRBD1
cdr3_aa: CASSLTTGGGYTF

j_call: TRBJ2-5
v_call: TRBV4-1
d_call: .
cdr3_aa: CASSQGLRGETQYF

j_call: TRBJ1-6
v_call: TRBV20-1
d_call: .
cdr3_aa: CSAREVGREDSPLHF

j_call: TRBJ2-3
v_call: TRBV29-1
d_call: .
cdr3_aa: CSVALGGASTDTQYF

j_call: TRBJ2-7
v_call: TRBV7-8
d_call: .
cdr3_aa: CASSFSPGHYEQYF

j_call: TRBJ2-2
v_call: TRBV18
d_call: TRBD2
cdr3_aa: CASSRTSGDTGELFF

j_call: TRBJ2-2
v_call: TRBV5-1
d_call: TRBD1
cdr3_aa: CASSFTGGNTGELFF

j_call: TRBJ2-6
v_call: TRBV2
d_call: .
cdr3_aa: CAVDRSGANVLTF

j_call: TRBJ2-2
v_call: TRBV15
d_call: .
cdr3_aa: CATSRGGRTGELFF

j_call: TRBJ1-1
v_call: TRBV6-5
d_call: TRBD1
cdr3_aa: CASSTLYAPKFHVRGQNTEAFF

j_call: TRBJ2-7
v_call: TRBV29-1
d_call: .
cdr3_aa: CSVRSGEGQSYEQYF

j_call: TRBJ1-2
v_call: TRBV4-1
d_call: TRBD1
cdr3_aa: CASSQPSQGARGENYGYTF

j_call: TRBJ2-1
v_call: TRBV24-1
d_call: TRBD2
cdr3_aa: CATSDSAPTSGRWNEQFF

j_call: TRBJ2-5
v_call: TRBV5-8
d_call: TRBD2
cdr3_aa: CASSLELAGQETQYF

j_call: TRBJ1-6
v_call: TRBV12-3/TRBV12-4
d_call: .
cdr3_aa: CASSLNPKVSPLHF

j_call: TRBJ2-3
v_call: TRBV29-1
d_call: TRBD2
cdr3_aa: CSVARTSGPDTQYF

j_call: TRBJ2-1
v_call: TRBV5-4
d_call: TRBD1
cdr3_aa: CASSGTGYNEQFF